The present entry profiles one T cell receptor beta chain with its context. The antigen is unknown. At one boundary the junction diverges from the germline segment, which might be a read error. These data belong to a study of Tregs in tolerant kidney transplant recipients. Study-wide context: Sorting of CD4+CD25+CD127- cells followed 3-day belatacept mixed lymphocyte reactions, sometimes with approximately five-day graft donor restimulation. Antibodies separated recipient from donor cells. Findings of the study overall: Biological reproducibility was not directly addressed, but technical replication error appeared minimal. The small number of patients limits these findings pending further validation.

Assay: immunoSEQ multiplex PCR; the TCRdb copy retains only in-frame clones and omits some. In the table there are around 21,000 clones, about three fifths of which are singletons. This CDR3 comprises 16 residues. CDR1 is SGHRS and CDR2 is YFSETQ in the germline V gene. Sequenced input: Tregs from blood cultured with allogeneic cells. The rearrangement joins TRBV5-1 to TRBJ2-7; TRBD1 is a possible D gene (6 bases). This clonotype was obtained from a human donor in good health. For the CDR3, the DNA is TGCGCCAGCAGTTTGGGCAGGGGAATGAGGTCCTACGAGCAGTACTTC. It encodes CASSLGRGMRSYEQYF.